These 21 T cell receptor beta chains were all obtained from the same sample, sequenced in a study of control samples from healthy donors and cancer patients. Assay used: immunoSEQ multiplex PCR; TCRdb lists only in-frame clones, some missing. Of about 130,000 clones listed, around 92% are singletons. The specimen sequenced was PBMCs. These receptors originate from a man older than 75 with head and neck cancer.

The chain couples TRBV7-2 to TRBJ2-7, with 10 bases matching TRBD2. Looked up from germline, CDR1 is SGHTA and CDR2 is FQGNSA. The CDR3 loop spans 13 amino acids. Trimming removed 3 bases from V and 6 bases from J; junction bases left unmatched: 2. The CDR3 coding sequence is TGTGCCAGCAGCTTCGCTAGCGGGAGCGAGCAGTACTTC. Translated, it gives CASSFASGSEQYF. The variable domain in full, completed from reference TRBV7-2 and TRBJ2-7, reads GAGVSQSPSNKVTEKGKDVELRCDPISGHTALYWYRQSLGQGLEFLIYFQGNSAPDKSGLPSDRFSAERTGGSVSTLTIQRTQQEDSAVYLCASSFASGSEQYFGPGTRLTVT.

CDR3 in DNA: TGTGCCAGCAGCTTCACCTCTGGAAACACCATATATTTT. Translating gives CASSFTSGNTIYF. This chain connects TRBV11-3 to TRBJ1-3; no definite D call. Germline CDR1 is SGHNT and CDR2 is YENEEA. Trimming took 3 bases from V and 0 from J, leaving 3 bases between them. The CDR3 is 13 residues long.

The rearrangement joins TRBV20-1 to TRBJ2-1, with a possible D match to TRBD2 (5 bases). The V end lost 3 bases, the J end lost 11 bases, and 17 bases lay between the germline ends. This CDR3 has 13 amino acids. Germline CDR1 DFQATT, CDR2 SNEGSKA (reference sequence). The CDR3 coding sequence is TGCAGTGCTAGTTCTAGCCACGACATCAAGCAGTTCTTC. Protein sequence: CSASSSHDIKQFF.

This chain joins TRBV7-2 and TRBJ2-1; 7 bases map to TRBD1. Germline V gene data show CDR1 as SGHTA and CDR2 as FQGNSA. This CDR3 contains 16 residues. The V gene end was trimmed by 5 bases and the J gene end by 4 bases; junction bases not matched to a gene: 11. CDR3 sequence reads: CASSPRRGQPYNEQFF. In DNA, the CDR3 is TGTGCCAGCAGCCCAAGACGGGGACAGCCTTACAATGAGCAGTTCTTC.

V gene TRBV6-5 combines with J gene TRBJ2-4; possibly TRBD1 for D (5 bases). Germline V gene data show CDR1 as MNHEY and CDR2 as SVGAGI. The CDR3 loop spans 14 amino acids. Between the trimmed V and J ends, which lost 2 bases and 6 bases, there was a span of 11 bases. As DNA, the CDR3 is TGTGCCAGCAGTTACGGCAGGGAAAGAAACATTCAGTACTTC. It yields the protein CASSYGRERNIQYF.

The rearrangement links TRBV29-1 to TRBJ2-1; no clear D. This CDR3 is 12 amino acids long. Germline V gene sequence: CDR1 SQVTM, CDR2 ANQGSEA. V lost 2 bases, J lost 8 bases, and 10 bases lay in between. The CDR3 reads CSVELPGDEQFF. DNA for the CDR3: TGCAGCGTTGAACTTCCTGGGGATGAGCAGTTCTTC.

The chain links TRBV6-5 to TRBJ2-7; a weak D match, TRBD1 (5 bases). This CDR3 is built from 14 residues. Germline CDR1 and CDR2: MNHEY and SVGAGI. Trimming took off 2 bases at V and 7 bases at J, with 15 bases between the two ends. The CDR3: CASSYRQGVREQYF. DNA of the CDR3: TGTGCCAGCAGTTACCGGCAGGGTGTTAGGGAGCAGTACTTC.

The chain combines TRBV23-1 with TRBJ2-5; 7 bases agree with TRBD1. TRBV23-1 is noted as an ORF with a role that remains uncertain. The trim removed 0 bases at V and 5 bases at J, leaving 21 bases unmatched. There are 20 residues in the CDR3. The CDR3 region has the DNA TGCGCCAGCAGTCAATCGATCCCCTTAATTGACAGGGAGATTCGTGAGACCCAGTACTTC. This gives the protein CASSQSIPLIDREIRETQYF.

This chain connects TRBV7-2 to TRBJ2-2; D perhaps matches TRBD2 (5 bases). The CDR3 is 12 residues long. V shed 6 bases and J shed 6 bases, with 8 bases lying between them. Germline CDR1 reads SGHTA; CDR2 reads FQGNSA. DNA of the CDR3: TGTGCCAGCAGAGAGGAGGCCGGGGAGCTGTTTTTT. Its translation is CASREEAGELFF.

The chain uses TRBV4-1 and TRBJ1-2; D is undetermined. Trimming pared 0 bases from V and 2 bases from J, leaving 13 bases between. Germline V lookup: CDR1 MGHRA, CDR2 YSYEKL. The CDR3 is 16 residues long. DNA of the CDR3: TGCGCCAGCAGCCAAGATTGGCGGGTTGGAAACTATGGCTACACCTTC. Protein: CASSQDWRVGNYGYTF.

This chain links TRBV6-2 or TRBV6-3 with TRBJ1-2, with no clear D. Deletions cut 3 bases from V and 10 bases from J, with 15 bases between. CDR1 and CDR2 from the germline V gene are MNHEY and SVGEGT. CDR3 length equals 13 residues. The CDR3 DNA is TGTGCCAGCAGTTATGATCGGAGGATTGACTACACCTTC. Its protein product is CASSYDRRIDYTF.

The chain recombines TRBV15 with TRBJ1-3; 9 nucleotides match TRBD1. With V trimmed by 0 bases and J by 5 bases, 8 bases remained unmatched. Germline CDR1 LNHNV, CDR2 YYDKDF (reference sequence). This CDR3 region has 17 residues. CDR3 DNA: TGTGCCACCAGCAGAGACTACGTAGGACAGGGGAGAAACACCATATATTTT. This gives the protein CATSRDYVGQGRNTIYF.

The chain employs TRBV20-1 and TRBJ1-5; D is perhaps TRBD1 (5 bases). Germline V gene lookup returns CDR1 DFQATT and CDR2 SNEGSKA (reference sequence). CDR3 length equals 15 residues. V lost 3 bases and J lost 2, with 14 bases in between. The CDR3 nucleotides read TGCAGTGCTAGTTCCCCAGGGAGCCGCAATCAGCCCCAGCATTTT. Amino acid sequence: CSASSPGSRNQPQHF.

V and J are TRBV15 and TRBJ1-1, with 10 nucleotides matching TRBD1. The CDR3 has 16 residues. Germline V gene data show CDR1 as LNHNV and CDR2 as YYDKDF (reference sequence). Trimming cost V 0 bases and J 5 bases; bases outside gene matches: 6. CDR3 region: CATSRDKGQGPTEAFF. CDR3 nucleotides: TGTGCCACCAGCAGAGATAAGGGACAGGGGCCGACTGAAGCTTTCTTT.

This chain links TRBV3-1 (or the pseudogene TRBV3-2) with TRBJ2-5; unclear D gene. The CDR3 spans 11 residues. The germline V gene encodes CDR1 LGHDT and CDR2 YNNKEL (reference sequence). Between the trimmed V and J ends, which lost 4 bases and 1 base, there was a span of 1 base. DNA of the CDR3: TGTGCCAGCAGCCTCCAAGAGACCCAGTACTTC. Encoded protein: CASSLQETQYF.

The chain is built from TRBV3-1 (or the pseudogene TRBV3-2) and TRBJ2-5; TRBD2 aligns across 11 bases. CDR3 length equals 19 residues. Per the germline V gene, CDR1 is LGHDT and CDR2 is YNNKEL (reference sequence). V was clipped by 0 bases and J by 5 bases; unmatched bases: 14. CDR3 residues: CASSQEKGEVAGGRETQYF. The CDR3 DNA reads TGTGCCAGCAGCCAAGAGAAAGGAGAGGTAGCGGGGGGGCGGGAGACCCAGTACTTC.

The V and J genes are TRBV4-3 and TRBJ1-3; 10 nucleotides line up with TRBD1. Germline V gene lookup returns CDR1 LGHNA and CDR2 YSLEER. The CDR3 runs 16 residues. V dropped 5 bases and J dropped 0; count of bases not matched to a gene: 4. CDR3 bases: TGCGCCAGCAGCTTTCGACAGGGGGCCTCTGGAAACACCATATATTTT. This gives the protein CASSFRQGASGNTIYF.

The count of this clone is one. CDR3 DNA sequence: TGTGCCATCAGTGAGTCTGGGGCCCGAATTTCAAAGTCTCCCTACGAGCAGTACTTC. Its protein is CAISESGARISKSPYEQYF. The chain employs TRBV10-3 and TRBJ2-7, with a weak D call TRBD1 (5 bases). Germline lookup yields CDR1 ENHRY and CDR2 SYGVKD. The CDR3 is 19 residues long. Trimming stripped 0 bases from V and 2 bases from J, with 23 bases between.

This rearrangement joins TRBV5-1 to TRBJ2-7, with TRBD1 identical over 7 bases. V lost 4 bases and J lost 3; bases outside the gene matches: 7. CDR3 size: 14 residues. Germline CDR1 SGHRS, CDR2 YFSETQ. As DNA, the CDR3 is TGCGCCAGCAGCCTAAGGGACAGTGTCTACGAGCAGTACTTC. It specifies CASSLRDSVYEQYF.

The chain is built from TRBV4-1 and TRBJ2-7, with a tentative D call TRBD1 (6 bases). Trimming left V 3 bases short and J 6 bases short, with 18 bases between. The CDR3 is made up of 15 amino acids. CDR1 MGHRA and CDR2 YSYEKL come from the germline V gene. CDR3 coding DNA: TGCGCCAGCAGCCACCTCTTGACAGGCCGCCTCGAGCAGTACTTC. It is translated as CASSHLLTGRLEQYF.

The V gene is TRBV14, the J gene TRBJ1-2; a weak D match, TRBD1 (5 bases). Germline V CDR1 and CDR2: SGHDN, FVKESK. The V end was cut by 2 bases, the J end by 8 bases, with 12 bases between. There are 13 residues in the CDR3. DNA for the CDR3: TGTGCCAGCAGCCAAAATACAGGCCGGGGCTACACCTTC. As protein: CASSQNTGRGYTF.